Presented here are 19 T cell receptor beta chains from one specimen sequenced in a study of shared clonotypes between healthy human individuals. Measured with immunoSEQ multiplex PCR; TCRdb has only the in-frame clones, and not every one. Of around 2.1 million clones in the sample, roughly 91% are singletons; the top ten hold around 1.7%. Cells designated naive CD8 were CD45RO-negative and were positively selected for CCR7, with terminally differentiated effector memory CD45RA+ cells excluded. The sample taken for sequencing was naive CD8+ T cells from PBMCs. The receptors shown here come from a man aged 18 to 35 in good health. Some clones in this sample may be carry-over from other donors' samples.

The chain has TRBV27 and TRBJ2-1; 8 bases are shared with TRBD2. After removal of 3 bases from V and 3 bases from J, the junction contained 4 bases not matched to a gene. The length of the CDR3 is 15 residues. Germline CDR1 and CDR2: MNHEY and SMNVEV (reference sequence). The CDR3 is CASSFGGAYYNEQFF. CDR3 bases: TGTGCCAGCAGTTTCGGGGGGGCCTACTACAATGAGCAGTTCTTC.

This chain uses TRBV5-8 with TRBJ2-1; D remains unclear. The CDR3 is 12 residues long. The V gene lost 2 bases and the J gene lost 3 bases, with 3 bases spanning the gap. Germline lookup yields CDR1 SGHTS and CDR2 YDEGEE. For the CDR3, the DNA is TGTGCCAGCAGCTTATACTACAATGAGCAGTTCTTC. As protein: CASSLYYNEQFF.

The chain carries TRBV7-9 and TRBJ2-7; TRBD1 agrees at 10 bases. Germline V gives CDR1 SEHNR, CDR2 FQNEAQ (reference sequence). The CDR3 consists of 16 residues. Trimming at V came to 4 bases and at J to 5 bases, leaving 11 bases not matched to a gene. The CDR3 spells CASSSGGGTGDDEQYF. CDR3 nucleotide sequence: TGTGCCAGCAGCTCCGGCGGGGGGACAGGGGACGACGAGCAGTACTTC.

In this sample, this clone turned up a few times. The genes are TRBV16 and TRBJ1-5; D unclear. The CDR3 sequence is 16 residues long. Germline CDR1 is KGHSY and CDR2 is FQNENV. The V end was cut by 0 bases, the J end by 0 bases, with 9 bases between. The CDR3 DNA reads TGTGCCAGCAGCCAATCGGGCGTGAATAGCAATCAGCCCCAGCATTTT. Encoded protein: CASSQSGVNSNQPQHF.

The rearrangement uses TRBV6-1 and TRBJ2-1; no definite D call. V dropped 8 bases and J dropped 6 bases, with 5 bases sitting between them. CDR1 and CDR2 from the germline V gene are MNHNS and SASEGT. CDR3 length: 10 residues. The CDR3 sequence is CASSPNEQFF. The CDR3 coding sequence is TGTGCCAGCTCCCCCAATGAGCAGTTCTTC.

J is TRBJ1-2 and V is TRBV27; unclear D gene. Trimming stripped 6 bases from V and 5 bases from J, with 13 bases between. This CDR3 is 13 amino acids long. The germline V gene has CDR1 MNHEY and CDR2 SMNVEV (reference sequence). The CDR3 region is CASRRLTGYGYTF. The CDR3 nucleotides are TGTGCCAGCAGACGGCTGACGGGATATGGCTACACCTTC.

This clone was counted only a few times. V usage is TRBV19 and J usage is TRBJ1-2, with 8 bases that match TRBD1. J lost 7 bases, V lost 3 bases, and 7 bases had no gene match. The CDR3 has 14 residues. The V gene's germline CDR1 is LNHDA and CDR2 SQIVND (reference sequence). The CDR3 region has the DNA TGTGCCAGTAGTATTTTTGGGACAGGCCCTGGCTACACCTTC. This codes for CASSIFGTGPGYTF. Full variable domain (outside the CDR3, taken from reference TRBV19 and TRBJ1-2): DGGITQSPKYLFRKEGQNVTLSCEQNLNHDAMYWYRQDPGQGLRLIYYSQIVNDFQKGDIAEGYSVSREKKESFPLTVTSAQKNPTAFYLCASSIFGTGPGYTFGSGTRLTVV.

This chain uses TRBV28 with TRBJ2-7, with a weak D call TRBD2 (6 bases). The CDR3 runs 14 residues. The germline gives CDR1 MDHEN, CDR2 SYDVKM. Trimming removed 7 bases from V and 5 bases from J, with 18 bases in between. CDR3 residues: CASTPIGGEDEQYF. CDR3 nucleotides: TGTGCCAGCACCCCAATCGGGGGTGAGGACGAGCAGTACTTC.

The V and J genes are TRBV19 and TRBJ2-2; D is unclear. Trimming took 6 bases from V and 4 from J, leaving 15 bases between them. This CDR3 region has 15 residues. Germline V gene data show CDR1 as LNHDA and CDR2 as SQIVND (reference sequence). CDR3 loop: CASRPDRVGTGELFF. The CDR3 DNA is TGTGCCAGTAGGCCTGACCGGGTGGGCACCGGGGAGCTGTTTTTT.

The rearrangement uses TRBV27 and TRBJ2-1; perhaps TRBD2 as D (6 bases). From germline, CDR1 is MNHEY and CDR2 SMNVEV (reference sequence). V was trimmed by 3 bases and J by 9 bases, leaving 15 bases between them. This CDR3 is 14 amino acids long. This chain's CDR3 is CASSLAVAESEQFF. CDR3 nucleotides: TGTGCCAGCAGTTTGGCGGTAGCGGAGTCTGAGCAGTTCTTC.

The V call is TRBV28, the J call TRBJ1-4, with D perhaps matching TRBD1 (5 bases). V shed 7 bases and J shed 2 bases, with 20 bases lying between them. Germline assignment: CDR1 MDHEN and CDR2 SYDVKM. The CDR3 sequence is 17 residues long. The CDR3 sequence is CASINTRMGLTNEKLFF. DNA for the CDR3: TGTGCCAGCATCAACACGAGGATGGGGCTGACTAATGAAAAACTGTTTTTT.

This chain uses TRBV11-2 with TRBJ2-7; D possibly corresponds to TRBD2 (6 bases). The germline V gene has CDR1 SGHAT and CDR2 FQNNGV. Trimming left V 0 bases short and J 7 bases short, with 10 bases between. The CDR3 length is 13 residues. CDR3 amino acids: CASSLDRAGEQYF. The CDR3 DNA reads TGTGCCAGCAGCTTAGATAGGGCGGGGGAGCAGTACTTC.

The J gene is TRBJ2-5, the V gene TRBV5-6; tentatively, D is TRBD1 (6 bases). CDR1 and CDR2 from the germline V gene are SGHDT and YYEEEE. The ends were cut back, 3 bases at V and 1 base at J, with 10 bases in the middle. The CDR3 consists of 14 residues. For the CDR3, the DNA is TGTGCCAGCAGCTACCAGGGGTTCCAAGAGACCCAGTACTTC. Amino acids: CASSYQGFQETQYF. Variable domain in full (rest from reference TRBV5-6 and TRBJ2-5): DAGVTQSPTHLIKTRGQQVTLRCSPKSGHDTVSWYQQALGQGPQFIFQYYEEEERQRGNFPDRFSGHQFPNYSSELNVNALLLGDSALYLCASSYQGFQETQYFGPGTRLLVL.

The chain carries TRBV5-6 and TRBJ2-5; 8 positions match TRBD2. This CDR3 is 18 amino acids long. Trimming cost V 4 bases and J 3 bases; bases outside gene matches: 17. CDR1 is SGHDT and CDR2 is YYEEEE in the germline V gene. CDR3 bases: TGTGCCAGCAGCCCGAATTCGGGGGGGAGTTTTTGGGAAGAGACCCAGTACTTC. Its protein product is CASSPNSGGSFWEETQYF. The entire variable domain, with the rest obtained from reference TRBV5-6 and TRBJ2-5, is as follows: DAGVTQSPTHLIKTRGQQVTLRCSPKSGHDTVSWYQQALGQGPQFIFQYYEEEERQRGNFPDRFSGHQFPNYSSELNVNALLLGDSALYLCASSPNSGGSFWEETQYFGPGTRLLVL.

The V and J genes are TRBV9 and TRBJ2-2; TRBD1 or TRBD2 may be the D gene (5 bases each). The CDR3 loop spans 16 amino acids. Germline V CDR1 and CDR2: SGDLS, YYNGEE. CDR3 residues: CASGIGAESSTGELFF. For the CDR3, the DNA is TGTGCAAGCGGCATAGGGGCGGAATCTAGCACCGGGGAGCTGTTTTTT.

The rearrangement links TRBV5-1 to TRBJ1-1; no firm D call. With 1 base removed from V and 0 bases from J, the gap between germline ends came to 4 bases. The CDR3 is 13 amino acids. CDR1 and CDR2 (germline): SGHRS, YFSETQ. CDR3 region: CASSLRLNTEAFF. CDR3 bases: TGCGCCAGCAGCTTGCGCCTGAACACTGAAGCTTTCTTT.

The chain carries TRBV6-5 and TRBJ1-2; 8 nucleotides match TRBD1. The CDR3 consists of 14 residues. CDR1 and CDR2 (germline): MNHEY, SVGAGI. V gave up 6 bases and J gave up 2 bases; unmatched junction bases: 5. The CDR3, as DNA: TGTGCCAGCAGGGGGGACAGGATGAACTATGGCTACACCTTC. This encodes CASRGDRMNYGYTF.

This chain links TRBV28 with TRBJ1-5; TRBD1 is a possible D gene (5 bases). CDR1 is MDHEN, CDR2 SYDVKM, per germline. V lost 5 bases, J lost 6 bases, and 26 bases lay in between. CDR3 length: 18 residues. The chain's CDR3 is CASSPSATERPRGQPQHF. The DNA of the CDR3 is TGTGCCAGCAGTCCTTCGGCTACCGAGCGCCCAAGGGGTCAGCCCCAGCATTTT.

This clone was found once. V gene TRBV6-1 combines with J gene TRBJ2-1; D is uncertain. The CDR3 contains 12 residues. From germline, CDR1 is MNHNS and CDR2 SASEGT. V was trimmed by 6 bases and J by 5 bases, leaving 8 bases between them. For the CDR3, the DNA is TGTGCCAGCAGCTCCTGGGACAATGAGCAGTTCTTC. Translation gives CASSSWDNEQFF.